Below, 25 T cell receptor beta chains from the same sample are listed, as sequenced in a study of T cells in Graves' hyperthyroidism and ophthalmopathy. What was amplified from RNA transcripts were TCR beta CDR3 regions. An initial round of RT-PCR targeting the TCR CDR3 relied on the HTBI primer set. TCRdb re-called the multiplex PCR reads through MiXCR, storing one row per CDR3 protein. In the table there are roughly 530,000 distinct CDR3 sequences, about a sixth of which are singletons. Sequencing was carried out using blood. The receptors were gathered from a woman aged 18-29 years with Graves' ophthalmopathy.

CDR3 region: CASSVQGNTGELFF. CDR3 sequence (DNA): TGTGCCAGCAGCGTCCAGGGGAACACCGGGGAGCTGTTTTTT. The chain is built from TRBV9 and TRBJ2-2; weak D call: TRBD1 (5 bases). The CDR3 totals 14 residues. The germline V gene encodes CDR1 SGDLS and CDR2 YYNGEE. V was cut by 2 bases and J by 1 base, with 6 bases left in between.

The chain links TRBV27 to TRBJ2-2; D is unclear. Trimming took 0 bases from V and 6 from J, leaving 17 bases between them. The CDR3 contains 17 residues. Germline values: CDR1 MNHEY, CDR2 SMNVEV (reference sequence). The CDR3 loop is CASSLSMSSGYAGELFF. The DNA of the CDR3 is TGTGCCAGCAGTTTATCGATGTCTAGTGGGTACGCCGGGGAGCTGTTTTTT.

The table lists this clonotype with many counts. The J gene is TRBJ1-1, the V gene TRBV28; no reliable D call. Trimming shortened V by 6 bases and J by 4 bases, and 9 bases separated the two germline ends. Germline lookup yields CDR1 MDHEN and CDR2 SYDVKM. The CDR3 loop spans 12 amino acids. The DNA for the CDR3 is TGTGCCAGCAGCTTCCTGGGCACTGAAGCTTTCTTT. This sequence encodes CASSFLGTEAFF.

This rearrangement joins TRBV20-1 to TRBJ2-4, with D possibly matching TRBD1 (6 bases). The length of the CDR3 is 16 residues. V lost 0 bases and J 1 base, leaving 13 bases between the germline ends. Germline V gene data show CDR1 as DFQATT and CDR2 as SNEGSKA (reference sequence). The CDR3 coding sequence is TGCAGTGCTAGAGATACAGGGAAGACCGCCAAAAACATTCAGTACTTC. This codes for CSARDTGKTAKNIQYF.

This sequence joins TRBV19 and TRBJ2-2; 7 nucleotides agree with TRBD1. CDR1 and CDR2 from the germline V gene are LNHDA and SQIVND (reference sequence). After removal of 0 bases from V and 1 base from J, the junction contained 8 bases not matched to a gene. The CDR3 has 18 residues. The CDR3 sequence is CASSIEVDRRLNTGELFF. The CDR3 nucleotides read TGTGCCAGTAGTATAGAGGTGGACAGGCGATTGAACACCGGGGAGCTGTTTTTT.

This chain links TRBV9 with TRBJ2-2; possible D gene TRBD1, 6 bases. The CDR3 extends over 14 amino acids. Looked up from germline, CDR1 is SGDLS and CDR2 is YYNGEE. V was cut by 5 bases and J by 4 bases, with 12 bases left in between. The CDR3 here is CASRPGQSTGELFF. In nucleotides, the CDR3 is TGTGCCAGCAGGCCCGGACAGAGCACCGGGGAGCTGTTTTTT.

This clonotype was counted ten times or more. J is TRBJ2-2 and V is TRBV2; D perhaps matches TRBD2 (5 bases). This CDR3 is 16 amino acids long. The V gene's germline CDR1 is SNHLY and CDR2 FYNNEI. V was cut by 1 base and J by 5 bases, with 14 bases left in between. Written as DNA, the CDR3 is TGTGCCAGCAGTGAAGGAGGGTTCCGAAGAACCGGGGAGCTGTTTTTT. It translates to CASSEGGFRRTGELFF.

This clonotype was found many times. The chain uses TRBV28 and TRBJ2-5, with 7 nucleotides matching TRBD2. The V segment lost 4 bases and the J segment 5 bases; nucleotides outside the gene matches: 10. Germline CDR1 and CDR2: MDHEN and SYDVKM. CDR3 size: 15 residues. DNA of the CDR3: TGTGCCAGCAGTTCCCCGGGGAGGGCAGATGAGACCCAGTACTTC. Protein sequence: CASSSPGRADETQYF.

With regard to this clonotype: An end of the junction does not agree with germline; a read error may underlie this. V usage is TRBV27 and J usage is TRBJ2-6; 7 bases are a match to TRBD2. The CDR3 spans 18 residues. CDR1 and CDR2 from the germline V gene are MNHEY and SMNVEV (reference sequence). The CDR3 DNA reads TGTGCCAGCAGTTTAGGGCGGGGACTACGCTCTGGGGCCAACTTCCTGACTTTC. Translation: CASSLGRGLRSGANFLTF.

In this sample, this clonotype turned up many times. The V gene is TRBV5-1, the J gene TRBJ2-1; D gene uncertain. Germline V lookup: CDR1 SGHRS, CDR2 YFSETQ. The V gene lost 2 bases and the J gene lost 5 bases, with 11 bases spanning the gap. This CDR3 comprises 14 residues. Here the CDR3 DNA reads TGCGCCAGCAGCTTTGGTCTACCCGACAATGAGCAGTTCTTC. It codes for CASSFGLPDNEQFF.

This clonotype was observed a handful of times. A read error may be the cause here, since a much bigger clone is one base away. CDR3 bases: TGTGCCAGCAGGGTACCGGGACAGGGGGAGGCCCAGTACTTC. As protein: CASRVPGQGEAQYF. V and J are TRBV11-2 and TRBJ2-5; 11 positions match TRBD1. V lost 6 bases, J lost 9 bases, and 9 bases stayed unmatched. CDR1 and CDR2 from the germline V gene are SGHAT and FQNNGV. The CDR3 consists of 14 residues. Complete variable domain (other parts from reference TRBV11-2 and TRBJ2-5): EAGVAQSPRYKIIEKRQSVAFWCNPISGHATLYWYQQILGQGPKLLIQFQNNGVVDDSQLPKDRFSAERLKGVDSTLKIQPAKLEDSAVYLCASRVPGQGEAQYFGPGTRLLVL.

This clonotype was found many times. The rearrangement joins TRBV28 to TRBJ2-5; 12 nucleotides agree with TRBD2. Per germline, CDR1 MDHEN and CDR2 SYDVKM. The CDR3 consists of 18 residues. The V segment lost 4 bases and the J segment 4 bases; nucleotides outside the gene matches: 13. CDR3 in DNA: TGTGCCAGCAGTTCCTTCAGACTAGCGGGAGCCCTGCGAGAGACCCAGTACTTC. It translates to CASSSFRLAGALRETQYF. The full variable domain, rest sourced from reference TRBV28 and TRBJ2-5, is DVKVTQSSRYLVKRTGEKVFLECVQDMDHENMFWYRQDPGLGLRLIYFSYDVKMKEKGDIPEGYSVSREKKERFSLILESASTNQTSMYLCASSSFRLAGALRETQYFGPGTRLLVL.

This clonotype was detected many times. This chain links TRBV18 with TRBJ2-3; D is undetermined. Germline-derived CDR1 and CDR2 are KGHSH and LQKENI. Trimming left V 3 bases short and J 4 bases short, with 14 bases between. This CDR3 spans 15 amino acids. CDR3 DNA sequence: TGTGCCAGCTCACCTGGGCGTGGTGGGGCAGATACGCAGTATTTT. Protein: CASSPGRGGADTQYF.

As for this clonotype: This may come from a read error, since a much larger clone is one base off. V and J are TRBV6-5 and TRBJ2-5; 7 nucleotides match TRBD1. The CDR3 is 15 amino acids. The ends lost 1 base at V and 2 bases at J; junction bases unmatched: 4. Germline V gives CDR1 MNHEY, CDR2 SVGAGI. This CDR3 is CASSYFSRGQETQYF. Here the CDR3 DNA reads TGTGCCAGCAGTTACTTCAGCAGGGGGCAAGAGACCCAGTACTTC.

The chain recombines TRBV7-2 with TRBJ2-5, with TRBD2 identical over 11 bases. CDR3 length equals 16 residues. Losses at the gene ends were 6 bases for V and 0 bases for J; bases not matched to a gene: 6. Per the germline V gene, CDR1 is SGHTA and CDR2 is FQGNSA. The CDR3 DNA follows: TGTGCCAGCAGTTGGGGACTAGCGGTGAACCAAGAGACCCAGTACTTC. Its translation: CASSWGLAVNQETQYF.

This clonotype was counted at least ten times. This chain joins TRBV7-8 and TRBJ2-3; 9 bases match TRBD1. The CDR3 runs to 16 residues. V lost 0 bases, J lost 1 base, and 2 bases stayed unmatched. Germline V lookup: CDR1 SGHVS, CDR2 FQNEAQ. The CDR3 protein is CASSLADRGGTDTQYF. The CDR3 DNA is TGTGCCAGCAGCTTAGCGGACAGGGGTGGCACAGATACGCAGTATTTT.

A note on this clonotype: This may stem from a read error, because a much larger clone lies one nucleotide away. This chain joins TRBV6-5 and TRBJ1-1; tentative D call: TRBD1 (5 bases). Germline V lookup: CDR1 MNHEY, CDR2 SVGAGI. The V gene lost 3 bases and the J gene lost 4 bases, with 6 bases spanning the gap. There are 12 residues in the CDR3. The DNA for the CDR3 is TGTGCCAGCAGTTATGGGGCCACTGAAGCTTTCTTT. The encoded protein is CASSYGATEAFF.

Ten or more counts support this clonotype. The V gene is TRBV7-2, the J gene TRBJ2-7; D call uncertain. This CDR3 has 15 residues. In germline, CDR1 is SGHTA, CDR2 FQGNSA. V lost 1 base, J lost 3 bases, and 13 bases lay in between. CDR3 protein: CASSLDAGPLYEQYF. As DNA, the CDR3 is TGTGCCAGCAGCTTAGATGCAGGACCTCTCTACGAGCAGTACTTC.

The CDR3 loop is CASSYYGTKNTEAFF. The CDR3 bases are TGTGCCAGCAGCTACTACGGGACAAAGAACACTGAAGCTTTCTTT. The V and J genes are TRBV7-2 and TRBJ1-1, with a tentative D call TRBD1 (6 bases). Deletions cut 4 bases from V and 1 base from J, with 13 bases between. CDR1 is SGHTA, CDR2 FQGNSA, per germline. The CDR3 contains 15 residues.

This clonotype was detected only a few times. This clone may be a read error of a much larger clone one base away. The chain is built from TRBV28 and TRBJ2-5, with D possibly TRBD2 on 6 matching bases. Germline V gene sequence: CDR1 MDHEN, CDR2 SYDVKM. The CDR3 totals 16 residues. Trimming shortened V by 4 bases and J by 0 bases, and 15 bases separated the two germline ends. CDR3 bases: TGTGCCAGCAGTTCTCGGGCAGGAGGGTACCAAGAGACCCAGTACTTC. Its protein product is CASSSRAGGYQETQYF.

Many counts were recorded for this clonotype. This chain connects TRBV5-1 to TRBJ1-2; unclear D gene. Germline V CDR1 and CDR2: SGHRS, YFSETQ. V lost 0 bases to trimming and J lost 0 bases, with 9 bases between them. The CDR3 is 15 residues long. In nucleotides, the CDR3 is TGCGCCAGCAGCTTGGCAGGCGGAGCTAACTATGGCTACACCTTC. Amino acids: CASSLAGGANYGYTF.

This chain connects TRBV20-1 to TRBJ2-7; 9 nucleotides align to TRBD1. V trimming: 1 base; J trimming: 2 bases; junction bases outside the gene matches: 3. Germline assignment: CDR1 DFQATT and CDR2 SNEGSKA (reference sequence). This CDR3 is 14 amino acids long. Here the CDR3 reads CSARGRDRAYEQYF. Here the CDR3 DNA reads TGCAGTGCTAGAGGCCGGGACAGGGCCTACGAGCAGTACTTC.

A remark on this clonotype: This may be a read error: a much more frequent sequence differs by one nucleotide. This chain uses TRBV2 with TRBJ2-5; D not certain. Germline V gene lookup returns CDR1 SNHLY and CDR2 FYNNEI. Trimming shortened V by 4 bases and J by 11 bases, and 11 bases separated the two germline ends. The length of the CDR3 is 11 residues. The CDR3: CASSGAGLQYF. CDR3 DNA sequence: TGTGCCAGCAGTGGAGCCGGCTTACAGTACTTC.

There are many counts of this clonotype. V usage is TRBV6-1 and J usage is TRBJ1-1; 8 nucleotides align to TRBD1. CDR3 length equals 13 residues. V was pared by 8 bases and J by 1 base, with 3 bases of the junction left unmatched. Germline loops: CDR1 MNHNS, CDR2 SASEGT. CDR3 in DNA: TGTGCCAGCCAGGACAGGGCGAACACTGAAGCTTTCTTT. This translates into CASQDRANTEAFF.

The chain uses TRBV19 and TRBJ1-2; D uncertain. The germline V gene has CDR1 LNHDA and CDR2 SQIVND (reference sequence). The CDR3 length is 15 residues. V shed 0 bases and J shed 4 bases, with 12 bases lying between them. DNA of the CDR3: TGTGCCAGTAGTATAGAGGTTGGGGTCGTCTATGGCTACACCTTC. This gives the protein CASSIEVGVVYGYTF.